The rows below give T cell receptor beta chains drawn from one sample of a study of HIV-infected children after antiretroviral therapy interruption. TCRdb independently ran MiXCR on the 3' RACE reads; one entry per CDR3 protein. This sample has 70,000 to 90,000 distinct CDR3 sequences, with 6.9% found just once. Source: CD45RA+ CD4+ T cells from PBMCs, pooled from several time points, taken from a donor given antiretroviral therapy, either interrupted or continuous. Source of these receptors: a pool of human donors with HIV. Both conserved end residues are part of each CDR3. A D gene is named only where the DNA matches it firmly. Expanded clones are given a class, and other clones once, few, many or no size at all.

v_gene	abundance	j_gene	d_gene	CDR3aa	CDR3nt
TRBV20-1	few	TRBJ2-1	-	CSARAGGTTYNEQFF	TGCAGTGCTAGGGCGGGCGGGACAACCTACAATGAGCAGTTCTTC
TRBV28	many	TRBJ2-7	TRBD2	CASSLSGLALSYEQYF	TGTGCCAGCAGTTTATCCGGACTAGCGCTTTCCTACGAGCAGTACTTC
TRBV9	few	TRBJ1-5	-	CASSVDAGSQPQHF	TGTGCCAGCAGCGTAGACGCGGGGTCCCAGCCCCAGCATTTT
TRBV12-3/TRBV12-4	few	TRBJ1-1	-	CASSEGHGNTEAFF	TGTGCCAGCTCCGAGGGCCACGGGAACACTGAAGCTTTCTTT
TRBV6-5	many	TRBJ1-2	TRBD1	CASRAGTGGAGGYTF	TGTGCCAGCAGGGCCGGAACAGGGGGCGCGGGGGGCTACACCTTC
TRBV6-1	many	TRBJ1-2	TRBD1	CASFRGSNYGYTF	TGTGCCAGCTTCAGGGGGTCTAACTATGGCTACACCTTC
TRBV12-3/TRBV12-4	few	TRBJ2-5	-	CASSLGTGYKWETQYF	TGTGCCAGCAGTTTGGGCACAGGGTATAAGTGGGAGACCCAGTACTTC
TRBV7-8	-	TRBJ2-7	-	CASSQGGYSYEQYF	TGTGCCAGCAGCCAAGGGGGATACTCCTACGAGCAGTACTTC
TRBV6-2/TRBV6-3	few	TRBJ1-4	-	CASSYSSFGSEKLFF	TGTGCCAGCAGTTACTCGAGTTTTGGAAGTGAAAAACTGTTTTTT
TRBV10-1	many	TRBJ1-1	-	CASSGQMNTEAFF	TGCGCCAGCAGCGGACAGATGAACACTGAAGCTTTCTTT
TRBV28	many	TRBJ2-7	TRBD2	CASRSGTWPHEQYF	TGTGCCAGCCGTAGCGGGACTTGGCCCCACGAGCAGTACTTC
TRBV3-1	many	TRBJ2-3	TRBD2	CASSHPGLAGGTQYF	TGTGCCAGCAGCCACCCGGGACTAGCCGGGGGTACGCAGTATTTT
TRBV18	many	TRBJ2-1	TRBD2	CASSFSGRMDEQFF	TGTGCCAGCTCGTTCAGCGGGAGGATGGATGAGCAGTTCTTC
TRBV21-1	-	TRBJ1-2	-	CASSKTVYGYTF	TGTGCCAGCAGCAAGACGGTATATGGCTACACCTTC
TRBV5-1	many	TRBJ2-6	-	CASRSSFSGANVLTF	TGCGCCAGCAGGTCCTCGTTCTCTGGGGCCAACGTCCTGACTTTC
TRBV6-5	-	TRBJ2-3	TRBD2	CASSYAAGITDTQYF	TGTGCCAGCAGTTACGCAGCGGGGATCACAGATACGCAGTATTTT
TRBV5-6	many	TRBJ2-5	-	CASSLAAEETQYF	TGTGCCAGCAGCTTGGCCGCAGAAGAGACCCAGTACTTC
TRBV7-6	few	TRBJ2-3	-	CASSFVELSTDTQYF	TGTGCCAGCAGCTTTGTCGAACTGAGCACAGATACGCAGTATTTT
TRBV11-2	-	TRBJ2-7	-	CASSFPGHEQYF	TGTGCCAGCAGCTTTCCAGGGCACGAGCAGTACTTC
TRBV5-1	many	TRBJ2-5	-	CASSFSQRVIQETQYF	TGCGCCAGCAGCTTCTCTCAGCGGGTGATACAAGAGACCCAGTACTTC
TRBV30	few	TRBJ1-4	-	CAWSRISTNEKLFF	TGTGCCTGGAGTCGAATTTCAACTAATGAAAAACTGTTTTTT
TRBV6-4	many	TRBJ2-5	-	CASSDVDRDTQYF	TGTGCCAGCAGTGATGTGGACCGAGACACCCAGTACTTT
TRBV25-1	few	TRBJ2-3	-	CARSPTGAREDTQYF	TGTGCCAGGAGTCCAACGGGAGCTCGTGAAGATACGCAGTATTTT
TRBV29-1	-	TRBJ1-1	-	CSVRTWGTEAFF	TGCAGCGTTCGGACGTGGGGCACTGAAGCTTTCTTT
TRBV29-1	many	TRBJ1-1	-	CSVPTENTEAFF	TGCAGCGTTCCGACAGAGAACACTGAAGCTTTCTTT
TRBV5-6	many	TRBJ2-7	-	CASSLAGGAYEQYF	TGTGCCAGCAGCTTGGCAGGAGGGGCCTACGAGCAGTACTTC
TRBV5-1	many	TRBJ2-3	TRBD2	CASKLGLAGTDTQYF	TGCGCCAGCAAATTGGGACTAGCGGGCACAGATACGCAGTATTTT
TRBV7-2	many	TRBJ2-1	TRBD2	CASSLVSGGRNEQFF	TGTGCCAGCAGCTTAGTTAGCGGGGGTAGGAATGAGCAGTTCTTC
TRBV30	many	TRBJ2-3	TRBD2	CAWSSGRYPTDTQYF	TGTGCCTGGAGTAGCGGGAGGTATCCCACAGATACGCAGTATTTT
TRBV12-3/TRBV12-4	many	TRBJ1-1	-	CASRTVAGNEAFF	TGTGCCAGCCGTACTGTCGCGGGGAATGAAGCTTTCTTT
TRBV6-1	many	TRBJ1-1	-	CASSVRERYTEAFF	TGTGCCAGCAGTGTCAGGGAAAGGTACACTGAAGCTTTCTTT
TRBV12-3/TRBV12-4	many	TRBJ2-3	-	CASSPSKTQYF	TGTGCCAGCAGTCCCTCTAAGACGCAGTATTTT
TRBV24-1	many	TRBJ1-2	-	CATSDDGLYGYTF	TGTGCCACCAGTGATGACGGTCTCTATGGCTACACCTTC
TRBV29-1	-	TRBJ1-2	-	CSVGRTKYGYTF	TGCAGCGTTGGGAGGACAAAGTATGGCTACACCTTC
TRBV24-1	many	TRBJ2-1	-	CATRATDYNEQFF	TGTGCCACCAGGGCGACTGACTACAATGAGCAGTTCTTC
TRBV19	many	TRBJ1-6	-	CASSTTLIGSPLHF	TGTGCCAGTAGTACCACCCTCATCGGATCACCCCTCCACTTT
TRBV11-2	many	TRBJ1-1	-	CASSLEGTTEAFF	TGTGCCAGCAGCTTGGAGGGAACCACTGAAGCTTTCTTT
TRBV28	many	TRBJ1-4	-	CASSLSLSGKEKLFF	TGTGCCAGCAGTCTCAGCCTTTCGGGGAAAGAAAAACTGTTTTTT
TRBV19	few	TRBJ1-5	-	CASSILLTTDPYSNQPQHF	TGTGCCAGTAGTATACTCCTCACCACGGACCCTTATAGCAATCAGCCCCAGCATTTT
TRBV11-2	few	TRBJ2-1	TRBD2	CASSLGLLLAGGPPRNEQFF	TGTGCCAGCAGCTTAGGACTACTTCTAGCGGGGGGGCCCCCTCGCAATGAGCAGTTCTTC
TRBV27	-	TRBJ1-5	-	CASSFLSDSNQPQHF	TGTGCCAGCAGTTTTTTGTCAGATAGCAATCAGCCCCAGCATTTT
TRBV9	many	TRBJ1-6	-	CASSAQDRITNSPLHF	TGTGCCAGCAGCGCCCAAGACAGGATAACAAATTCACCCCTCCACTTT
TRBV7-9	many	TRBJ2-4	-	CAVPGELAKNIQYF	TGTGCCGTCCCGGGGGAGCTAGCCAAAAACATTCAGTACTTC
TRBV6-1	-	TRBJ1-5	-	CASSDSGVNQPQHF	TGTGCCAGCAGTGATTCCGGAGTCAATCAGCCCCAGCATTTT
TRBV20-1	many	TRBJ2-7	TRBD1	CSARGDRGPYEQYF	TGCAGTGCTAGGGGGGACAGGGGTCCCTACGAGCAGTACTTC
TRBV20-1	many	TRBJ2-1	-	CSARFAYNEQFF	TGCAGTGCTAGATTCGCATACAATGAGCAGTTCTTC
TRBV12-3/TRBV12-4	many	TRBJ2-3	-	CASSVRDTTDTQYF	TGTGCCAGCAGTGTCCGGGACACAACAGATACGCAGTATTTT
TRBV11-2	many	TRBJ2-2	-	CASRTLNTGELFF	TGTGCCAGCAGGACACTTAACACCGGGGAGCTGTTTTTT
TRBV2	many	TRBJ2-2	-	CASRRATGGLFF	TGTGCCAGCAGAAGGGCCACCGGAGGGCTGTTTTTT
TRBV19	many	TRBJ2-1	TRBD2	CASSVQRGGTYNEQFF	TGTGCCAGTAGTGTCCAGCGGGGGGGCACCTACAATGAGCAGTTCTTC